Following are 25 T cell receptor beta chains from one sample sequenced in a study of CD8+ T cells in alopecia areata. The treatment was: oral pan-JAK inhibitor, 5-10 mg twice daily. Extracted RNA was reverse transcribed, and the resulting cDNA served as sequencing template. Produced via immunoSEQ multiplex PCR; TCRdb's table is partial and in-frame only. Of about 110,000 clones in the sample, roughly 84% were seen once. Sequenced material: CD8+ T cells sorted from blood, taken at week 24, from a patient treated with tofacitinib. Receptors originate from a human donor with alopecia areata.

This clone was recorded a few times. J is TRBJ2-7 and V is TRBV4-1; 11 positions agree with TRBD1. CDR3 length: 14 residues. Germline values: CDR1 MGHRA, CDR2 YSYEKL. V lost 3 bases to trimming and J lost 6 bases; unmatched junction nucleotides: 4. The chain's CDR3 is CASSHAGTGGEQYF. The CDR3 coding sequence is TGCGCCAGCAGCCATGCCGGGACAGGGGGCGAGCAGTACTTC.

The gene calls are TRBV30 and TRBJ2-5; D ambiguous. The J call is uncertain, as TRBJ2-7 better fits the DNA end. CDR1 and CDR2 (germline): GTSNPN, SVGIG (reference sequence). The CDR3 totals 13 residues. For the CDR3, the DNA is TGTGCCTGGAGGGATGACTTGAACTACGAGCAGTACTTC. It specifies CAWRDDLNYEQYF.

The chain couples TRBV4-1 to TRBJ2-3, with no clear D. Trimming pared 0 bases from V and 2 bases from J, leaving 9 bases between. Germline assignment: CDR1 MGHRA and CDR2 YSYEKL. The CDR3 runs 15 residues. CDR3 sequence (DNA): TGCGCCAGCAGCCAAGAATCACAAACCACAGATACGCAGTATTTT. This encodes CASSQESQTTDTQYF.

The V call is TRBV6-1, the J call TRBJ2-7, with D unresolved. Germline V CDR1 and CDR2: MNHNS, SASEGT. V was clipped by 2 bases and J by 6 bases, with 2 bases between them. The CDR3 sequence is 10 residues long. The CDR3 bases are TGTGCCAGCAGTGAATTCGAGCAGTACTTC. It translates to CASSEFEQYF.

For the CDR3, the DNA is TGTGCCAGCAGTTTATGGGGAAGACAAGAGACCCAGTACTTC. Amino acid sequence: CASSLWGRQETQYF. The chain has TRBV27 and TRBJ2-5; no firm D call. Germline-derived CDR1 and CDR2 are MNHEY and SMNVEV (reference sequence). The CDR3 sequence is 14 residues long. V was clipped by 1 base and J by 2 bases, with 8 bases between them.

The V and J genes are TRBV5-6 and TRBJ1-1; tentative D call: TRBD1 (5 bases). The CDR3 consists of 13 residues. The germline V gene encodes CDR1 SGHDT and CDR2 YYEEEE. The V and J ends lost 6 bases and 1 base respectively, with 10 bases between them. In nucleotides, the CDR3 is TGTGCCAGCAAAAGTGGGGGGAACACTGAAGCTTTCTTT. It yields the protein CASKSGGNTEAFF.

This chain connects TRBV18 to TRBJ2-1; 12 bases match TRBD2. This CDR3 has 14 amino acids. With 6 bases clipped from V and 9 bases from J, the junction kept 6 bases outside the gene matches. Per the germline V gene, CDR1 is KGHSH and CDR2 is LQKENI. CDR3 protein: CASSPSGGAAEQFF. In DNA form, the CDR3 reads TGTGCCAGCTCCCCTAGCGGGGGGGCCGCTGAGCAGTTCTTC.

The chain has TRBV7-9 and TRBJ1-1; no firm D call. The V gene lost 4 bases and the J gene lost 0 bases, with 6 bases spanning the gap. Germline assignment: CDR1 SEHNR and CDR2 FQNEAQ (reference sequence). The CDR3 has 13 residues. The CDR3 region is CASSSHLNTEAFF. The CDR3 DNA reads as TGTGCCAGCAGCTCACACCTGAACACTGAAGCTTTCTTT.

The rearrangement joins TRBV5-5 to TRBJ1-5; D is possibly TRBD1 (5 bases). Trimming removed 0 bases at V and 0 bases at J, with 10 bases between. The CDR3 length is 16 residues. Germline V gives CDR1 SGHKS, CDR2 YYEKEE (reference sequence). The CDR3 region has the DNA TGTGCCAGCAGCTTGGCGACAGCCTATAGCAATCAGCCCCAGCATTTT. This translates into CASSLATAYSNQPQHF.

V is TRBV29-1 and J is TRBJ2-1; perhaps TRBD1 as D (6 bases). Looked up from germline, CDR1 is SQVTM and CDR2 is ANQGSEA. This CDR3 is 17 amino acids long. Trimming left V 4 bases short and J 7 bases short, with 26 bases between. The CDR3 loop reads CSVGPLQLQTGRNEQFF. The DNA of the CDR3 is TGCAGCGTTGGGCCCTTACAATTGCAGACAGGCCGGAATGAGCAGTTCTTC.

CDR3 in DNA: TGCAGCGCTAGGGGTCACTACGAGCAGTACTTC. Its protein is CSARGHYEQYF. This chain uses TRBV29-1 with TRBJ2-7, with TRBD1 as a possible D gene (5 bases). The CDR3 is 11 residues long. The V and J ends lost 7 bases and 3 bases respectively, with 10 bases between them. The germline gives CDR1 SQVTM, CDR2 ANQGSEA.

This chain joins TRBV6-1 and TRBJ2-7; no definite D call. Trimming removed 6 bases at V and 3 bases at J, with 18 bases between. CDR3 length: 15 residues. CDR1 and CDR2 from the germline V gene are MNHNS and SASEGT. CDR3 nucleotide sequence: TGTGCCAGCAGCCCCGGACGGGCCCAAGGCTACGAGCAGTACTTC. Protein: CASSPGRAQGYEQYF.

This chain links TRBV29-1 with TRBJ1-1, with a weak D call TRBD1 (6 bases). Per germline, CDR1 SQVTM and CDR2 ANQGSEA. The ends were cut back, 7 bases at V and 1 base at J, with 16 bases in the middle. This CDR3 region has 14 residues. The CDR3 loop is CSAWGAGQNTEAFF. CDR3 coding DNA: TGCAGCGCTTGGGGGGCGGGACAGAACACTGAAGCTTTCTTT.

This clone turned up a few times. The chain is built from TRBV7-9 and TRBJ2-5; 8 positions match TRBD2. Germline-derived CDR1 and CDR2 are SEHNR and FQNEAQ (reference sequence). Losses at the gene ends were 3 bases for V and 5 bases for J; bases not matched to a gene: 11. The CDR3 length is 16 residues. DNA of the CDR3: TGTGCCAGCAGCTTCTCCGGGACTAGAACCAGGGAGACCCAGTACTTC. It yields the protein CASSFSGTRTRETQYF.

The chain employs TRBV2 and TRBJ2-7, with TRBD2 matching 8 bases. V lost 7 bases and J lost 2; bases outside the gene matches: 4. The CDR3 contains 13 residues. Germline assignment: CDR1 SNHLY and CDR2 FYNNEI. CDR3 nucleotides: TGTGCCAGCATCGGGACTAGGACCTACGAGCAGTACTTC. Its protein product is CASIGTRTYEQYF.

The V call is TRBV7-9, the J call TRBJ1-2, with D perhaps matching TRBD1 (5 bases). CDR3 length: 14 residues. CDR1 is SEHNR and CDR2 is FQNEAQ in the germline V gene (reference sequence). Trimming left V 5 bases short and J 1 base short, with 11 bases between. As DNA, the CDR3 is TGTGCCAGCAGCCCCCGACAGTTTAACTATGGCTACACCTTC. This translates into CASSPRQFNYGYTF.

Notes on this clone: The junction does not match germline at one end; this may be a read error. The gene calls are TRBV7-7 and TRBJ1-3; tentative D call: TRBD1 (5 bases). From germline, CDR1 is SSHAT and CDR2 FNYEAQ (reference sequence). CDR3 length equals 15 residues. The CDR3 coding sequence is TGTGCTAGCAGCCCCCGGCCGGGGCTGGGAAACACCATATATTTT. Protein: CASSPRPGLGNTIYF. The full variable domain, in which reference TRBV7-7 and TRBJ1-3 provide the parts outside the CDR3, is GAGVSQSPRYKVTKRGQDVTLRCDPISSHATLYWYQQALGQGPEFLTYFNYEAQPDKSGLPSDRFSAERPEGSISTLTIQRTEQRDSAMYRCASSPRPGLGNTIYFGEGSWLTVV.

This CDR3 is CASSVGPRAGEETQYF. The CDR3 DNA reads TGTGCCAGCAGCGTAGGACCGAGGGCAGGGGAAGAGACCCAGTACTTC. This chain links TRBV9 with TRBJ2-5; TRBD1 might be the D (6 bases). The ends were cut back, 0 bases at V and 3 bases at J, with 15 bases in the middle. The CDR3 consists of 16 residues. Per germline, CDR1 SGDLS and CDR2 YYNGEE.

The gene calls are TRBV7-6 and TRBJ2-3; D ambiguous. V was cut by 4 bases and J by 1 base, with 9 bases left in between. CDR1 and CDR2 from the germline V gene are SGHVS and FNYEAQ. The CDR3 consists of 14 residues. The CDR3 protein is CASSSFGGTDTQYF. The DNA for the CDR3 is TGTGCCAGCAGCTCATTCGGCGGCACAGATACGCAGTATTTT.

The genes are TRBV4-1 and TRBJ2-1; 10 bases are shared with TRBD2. Germline V gene lookup returns CDR1 MGHRA and CDR2 YSYEKL. The junction had 9 bases not matched to a gene; V was cut back by 2 bases and J by 8 bases. The CDR3 consists of 16 residues. DNA for the CDR3: TGCGCCAGCAGCCAACGGTCTAGCGGGGGTGAGGATGAGCAGTTCTTC. Translation gives CASSQRSSGGEDEQFF.

This chain uses TRBV7-9 with TRBJ2-5; 13 nucleotides align to TRBD2. This CDR3 spans 16 amino acids. Germline trimming cut 5 bases from V and 1 base from J; bases unmatched to any gene: 4. In germline, CDR1 is SEHNR, CDR2 FQNEAQ (reference sequence). CDR3 sequence (DNA): TGTGCCAGCAGCGCAGGACTAGCGGGGGTCCAAGAGACCCAGTACTTC. Translation gives CASSAGLAGVQETQYF.

The chain has TRBV7-9 and TRBJ2-1; D unclear. The CDR3 is made up of 13 amino acids. V lost 5 bases, J lost 4 bases, and 9 bases lay in between. CDR1 and CDR2 from the germline V gene are SEHNR and FQNEAQ (reference sequence). CDR3 sequence reads: CASSPRPYNEQFF. The DNA of the CDR3 is TGTGCCAGCAGCCCCCGTCCGTACAATGAGCAGTTCTTC.

The chain links TRBV5-6 to TRBJ2-2; unclear D gene. This CDR3 comprises 12 residues. Germline CDR1 is SGHDT and CDR2 is YYEEEE. V gave up 3 bases and J gave up 6 bases, with 6 bases separating them. CDR3 bases: TGTGCCAGCAGCTACGACCCCGGGGAGCTGTTTTTT. It specifies CASSYDPGELFF.

V usage is TRBV29-1 and J usage is TRBJ2-5, with 7 bases aligning to TRBD1. The CDR3 runs to 13 residues. Germline-derived CDR1 and CDR2 are SQVTM and ANQGSEA. V was pared by 6 bases and J by 1 base, with 5 bases of the junction left unmatched. CDR3 in amino acids: CSVETGFQETQYF. CDR3 DNA: TGCAGCGTAGAGACAGGGTTCCAAGAGACCCAGTACTTC.

The DNA of the CDR3 is TGTGCCAGCAGTTACTCGATTTTAAGCAATCAGCCCCAGCATTTT. Translated, it gives CASSYSILSNQPQHF. The rearrangement uses TRBV6-5 and TRBJ1-5; unclear D gene. The germline V gene encodes CDR1 MNHEY and CDR2 SVGAGI. The CDR3 spans 15 residues. V lost 0 bases to trimming and J lost 1 base, with 7 bases between them.